The next 27 T cell receptor beta chains were all read from a single sample in a study of blood T cell repertoires in COVID-19. Clones were sequenced by immunoSEQ multiplex PCR, and TCRdb holds only the in-frame ones, with some missing. The top ten clones hold 6.2% of a sample with approximately 150,000 clones, around 85% of them seen once. The sample comprised PBMCs or T cells enriched from blood (not recorded which). Source of these receptors: a woman aged 40 to 50 who had recovered from COVID-19.

This chain connects TRBV5-1 to TRBJ2-1; 7 bases agree with TRBD2. V lost 1 base and J lost 4; bases outside the gene matches: 23. Germline V gene lookup returns CDR1 SGHRS and CDR2 YFSETQ. The CDR3 is made up of 21 amino acids. In DNA form, the CDR3 reads TGCGCCAGCAGCTTGTCCCCCCCTACGACTAGGGCTAGCGGAGCTTACAATGAGCAGTTCTTC. Protein: CASSLSPPTTRASGAYNEQFF.

The V call is TRBV7-2, the J call TRBJ1-6; 7 bases agree with TRBD1. The length of the CDR3 is 16 residues. Germline V gives CDR1 SGHTA, CDR2 FQGNSA. The ends lost 5 bases at V and 6 bases at J; junction bases unmatched: 10. CDR3 in DNA: TGTGCCAGCAGCCTAAGACAGGGCGGCCTTAATTCACCCCTCCACTTT. Residues: CASSLRQGGLNSPLHF. The variable domain in full, with the rest retrieved from reference TRBV7-2 and TRBJ1-6, is GAGVSQSPSNKVTEKGKDVELRCDPISGHTALYWYRQSLGQGLEFLIYFQGNSAPDKSGLPSDRFSAERTGGSVSTLTIQRTQQEDSAVYLCASSLRQGGLNSPLHFGNGTRLTVT.

The chain recombines TRBV5-4 with TRBJ2-1; 12 nucleotides agree with TRBD2. The germline gives CDR1 SGHNT, CDR2 YYREEE (reference sequence). This CDR3 has 16 residues. The ends lost 3 bases at V and 8 bases at J; junction bases unmatched: 9. Here the CDR3 DNA reads TGTGCCAGCAGCTGGGGGTGGACTAGCGGGGACGATGAGCAGTTCTTC. It specifies CASSWGWTSGDDEQFF.

The V gene is TRBV6-5, the J gene TRBJ2-3, with D perhaps TRBD2 (7 bases). The V gene lost 9 bases and the J gene lost 5 bases, with 15 bases spanning the gap. The length of the CDR3 is 13 residues. CDR1 is MNHEY and CDR2 is SVGAGI in the germline V gene. CDR3 loop: CASWRGRGDTQYF. The CDR3 DNA reads TGTGCCAGTTGGCGGGGGCGTGGAGATACGCAGTATTTT.

The chain recombines TRBV2 with TRBJ2-1; 9 bases are a match to TRBD2. The junction had 5 bases not matched to a gene; V was cut back by 2 bases and J by 6 bases. Germline-derived CDR1 and CDR2 are SNHLY and FYNNEI. The CDR3 sequence is 15 residues long. CDR3 region: CASSELAGSVNEQFF. CDR3 nucleotides: TGTGCCAGCAGTGAACTAGCGGGATCAGTCAATGAGCAGTTCTTC.

In DNA, the CDR3 is TGTGCCAGCACCTCTGCGCGGCGCACAGATACGCAGTATTTT. Protein sequence: CASTSARRTDTQYF. The genes are TRBV7-9 and TRBJ2-3; D is unclear. CDR1 SEHNR and CDR2 FQNEAQ come from the germline V gene (reference sequence). V lost 7 bases to trimming and J lost 1 base, with 12 bases between them. The CDR3 contains 14 residues.

The chain couples TRBV28 to TRBJ2-7; 8 nucleotides match TRBD2. Germline lookup yields CDR1 MDHEN and CDR2 SYDVKM. V was clipped by 2 bases and J by 7 bases; unmatched bases: 4. CDR3 size: 13 residues. The CDR3 loop reads CASSLGTSGEQYF. CDR3 nucleotides: TGTGCCAGCAGTTTAGGGACTAGTGGGGAGCAGTACTTC.

This chain uses TRBV25-1 with TRBJ1-2; D perhaps matches TRBD1 (6 bases). V was cut by 8 bases and J by 7 bases, with 11 bases left in between. Germline CDR1 MGHDK, CDR2 SYGVNS. The CDR3 loop spans 11 amino acids. The CDR3 DNA follows: TGTGCCAGCGGGACAACCTCTGGCTACACCTTC. It yields the protein CASGTTSGYTF.

In regard to this clone: The junction does not match germline at one end; this may be a read error. This chain links TRBV6-1 with TRBJ2-3; TRBD1 aligns across 11 bases. Germline values: CDR1 MNHNS, CDR2 SASEGT. The CDR3 sequence is 17 residues long. CDR3 in DNA: TGTGCCAGCAGTAAAGCGGCGGGACAGGGGGAGACAGATACGCAGTATTTT. Translated: CASSKAAGQGETDTQYF.

The chain is built from TRBV11-2 and TRBJ1-3, with D hard to call. V was shortened by 1 base and J by 2 bases, with 6 bases between the two germline ends. From germline, CDR1 is SGHAT and CDR2 FQNNGV. The CDR3 has 14 amino acids. The CDR3 sequence is CASSLGSAGNTIYF. The CDR3 coding sequence is TGTGCCAGCAGCTTAGGGTCAGCTGGAAACACCATATATTTT.

This rearrangement joins TRBV9 to TRBJ2-2, with TRBD1 as a possible D gene (6 bases). Between the trimmed V and J ends, which lost 5 bases and 7 bases, there was a span of 12 bases. This CDR3 comprises 13 residues. Germline assignment: CDR1 SGDLS and CDR2 YYNGEE. The CDR3 coding sequence is TGTGCCAGCAGGCCCAGGGGCAACGGGGAGCTGTTTTTT. This gives the protein CASRPRGNGELFF.

Only a few counts were recorded for this clone. This chain links TRBV5-8 with TRBJ2-7; D is ambiguous. The CDR3 is made up of 12 amino acids. The V and J ends lost 4 bases and 0 bases respectively, with 5 bases between them. The germline V gene has CDR1 SGHTS and CDR2 YDEGEE. DNA of the CDR3: TGTGCCAGCAGCCTGAGCTCCTACGAGCAGTACTTC. Protein product: CASSLSSYEQYF.

Comment on this clone: This specimen includes other DNA sequences encoding the same CDR3. The rearrangement uses TRBV5-1 and TRBJ1-1; D is unclear. CDR1 and CDR2 (germline): SGHRS, YFSETQ. The germline V and J ends were trimmed by 0 bases and 2 bases, with 5 bases remaining between them. CDR3 length: 13 residues. The CDR3 DNA reads TGCGCCAGCAGCTTGGCCGGTAACACTGAAGCTTTCTTT. Translated: CASSLAGNTEAFF.

Only a few counts were recorded for this clone. The rearrangement uses TRBV12-3 or TRBV12-4 and TRBJ1-6; D gene ambiguous. The CDR3 sequence is 13 residues long. V lost 6 bases and J 8 bases, leaving 11 bases between the germline ends. This chain's CDR3 is CASSSSSDSPLHF. DNA for the CDR3: TGTGCCAGCAGCTCATCCTCAGATTCACCCCTCCACTTT.

The CDR3 DNA sequence: TGTGCCAGCAGCGCCAGGGGCTACGAGCAGTACTTC. It yields the protein CASSARGYEQYF. This chain joins TRBV5-8 and TRBJ2-7; TRBD1 is a possible D gene (6 bases). Germline CDR1 and CDR2: SGHTS and YDEGEE. The length of the CDR3 is 12 residues. V lost 4 bases to trimming and J lost 3 bases, with 8 bases between them.

The chain uses TRBV19 and TRBJ2-2, with a possible D match to TRBD2 (6 bases). The CDR3 has 13 amino acids. Germline V gene sequence: CDR1 LNHDA, CDR2 SQIVND (reference sequence). The V and J ends lost 11 bases and 1 base respectively, with 11 bases between them. DNA for the CDR3: TGTGCCTCCCGGGGAGGGAACACCGGGGAGCTGTTTTTT. Residues: CASRGGNTGELFF.

This chain uses TRBV29-1 with TRBJ2-1; D unclear. The CDR3 loop spans 9 amino acids. Trimming removed 5 bases at V and 8 bases at J, with 4 bases between. Germline CDR1 is SQVTM and CDR2 is ANQGSEA. The CDR3 DNA sequence: TGCAGCGTTTCCGATGAGCAGTTCTTC. This gives the protein CSVSDEQFF.

The chain recombines TRBV5-1 with TRBJ2-5; TRBD1 matches at 10 bases. The CDR3 contains 16 residues. V lost 2 bases, J lost 1 base, and 5 bases stayed unmatched. The germline CDR1 and CDR2 sequences are SGHRS and YFSETQ. DNA of the CDR3: TGCGCCAGCAGCTTTGTCGACAGGGGGCCCCAAGAGACCCAGTACTTC. This encodes CASSFVDRGPQETQYF.

V is TRBV5-4 and J is TRBJ2-3, with TRBD2 matching over 13 bases. Germline CDR1 and CDR2: SGHNT and YYREEE (reference sequence). The CDR3 spans 16 residues. The V gene end was trimmed by 4 bases and the J gene end by 4 bases; junction bases not matched to a gene: 6. This chain's CDR3 is CASSLRTSGRSDTQYF. For the CDR3, the DNA is TGTGCCAGCAGCCTACGGACTAGCGGGAGATCAGATACGCAGTATTTT.

This clone was recorded once. CDR3 in DNA: TGCGCCAGCAGCGCAATACAGGCTAACACTGAAGCTTTCTTT. Protein sequence: CASSAIQANTEAFF. J is TRBJ1-1 and V is TRBV5-1; maybe TRBD1 (5 bases). V lost 4 bases and J 2 bases, leaving 12 bases between the germline ends. In germline, CDR1 is SGHRS, CDR2 YFSETQ. This CDR3 is 14 amino acids long. Based on the CDR3 plus reference TRBV5-1 and TRBJ1-1, the full variable domain is KAGVTQTPRYLIKTRGQQVTLSCSPISGHRSVSWYQQTPGQGLQFLFEYFSETQRNKGNFPGRFSGRQFSNSRSEMNVSTLELGDSALYLCASSAIQANTEAFFGQGTRLTVV.

The chain recombines TRBV15 with TRBJ2-1; 14 bases map to TRBD2. The CDR3 contains 15 residues. From germline, CDR1 is LNHNV and CDR2 YYDKDF (reference sequence). The trim removed 5 bases at V and 8 bases at J, leaving 5 bases unmatched. The CDR3 reads CATSGTSGSSDEQFF. The DNA for the CDR3 is TGTGCCACCAGCGGGACTAGCGGGAGTAGCGATGAGCAGTTCTTC. Variable domain in full (rest from reference TRBV15 and TRBJ2-1): DAMVIQNPRYQVTQFGKPVTLSCSQTLNHNVMYWYQQKSSQAPKLLFHYYDKDFNNEADTPDNFQSRRPNTSFCFLDIRSPGLGDTAMYLCATSGTSGSSDEQFFGPGTRLTVL.

This sequence joins TRBV25-1 and TRBJ1-1, with 7 bases identical to TRBD1. CDR1 MGHDK and CDR2 SYGVNS come from the germline V gene. The CDR3 consists of 16 residues. Trimming cost V 3 bases and J 0 bases; bases outside gene matches: 7. The CDR3 DNA is TGTGCCAGCAGTGATTCAGGGACAGTAATGAACACTGAAGCTTTCTTT. This translates into CASSDSGTVMNTEAFF.

In this sample, this clone turned up once. The gene calls are TRBV6-1 and TRBJ2-5; D call uncertain. CDR3 length equals 12 residues. Germline assignment: CDR1 MNHNS and CDR2 SASEGT. V was shortened by 2 bases and J by 7 bases, with 8 bases between the two germline ends. The DNA of the CDR3 is TGTGCCAGCAGTGAATCCCCGCGGACCCAGTACTTC. The encoded protein is CASSESPRTQYF.

This clone has just one count. This rearrangement joins TRBV9 to TRBJ2-3; TRBD2 matches at 14 bases. V was pared by 0 bases and J by 2 bases, with 2 bases of the junction left unmatched. Germline lookup yields CDR1 SGDLS and CDR2 YYNGEE. CDR3 length: 17 amino acids. CDR3 loop: CASSVGGLAGATDTQYF. The CDR3 DNA reads as TGTGCCAGCAGCGTAGGGGGACTAGCGGGGGCCACAGATACGCAGTATTTT. Full variable domain (missing parts from reference TRBV9 and TRBJ2-3): DSGVTQTPKHLITATGQRVTLRCSPRSGDLSVYWYQQSLDQGLQFLIQYYNGEERAKGNILERFSAQQFPDLHSELNLSSLELGDSALYFCASSVGGLAGATDTQYFGPGTRLTVL.

V usage is TRBV9 and J usage is TRBJ2-3, with 9 bases fitting TRBD1. The CDR3 runs to 15 residues. Germline loops: CDR1 SGDLS, CDR2 YYNGEE. The V gene end was trimmed by 3 bases and the J gene end by 5 bases; junction bases not matched to a gene: 7. The CDR3 is CASSEGTGRGDTQYF. The CDR3, as DNA: TGTGCCAGCAGCGAGGGGACAGGGCGGGGAGATACGCAGTATTTT.

In its sample, this clone was seen many times. The V call is TRBV10-2, the J call TRBJ2-7; tentatively, D is TRBD2 (5 bases). Germline CDR1 and CDR2: WSHSY and SAAADI. This CDR3 contains 15 residues. V dropped 0 bases and J dropped 2 bases, with 11 bases sitting between them. CDR3 DNA sequence: TGCGCCAGCAGTGAGTCCCCTAGCCACACCTACGAGCAGTACTTC. Its translation: CASSESPSHTYEQYF.

This chain connects TRBV7-9 to TRBJ2-3; 12 bases line up with TRBD2. Germline CDR1 and CDR2: SEHNR and FQNEAQ (reference sequence). Germline trimming cut 2 bases from V and 14 bases from J; bases unmatched to any gene: 8. The CDR3 is 14 amino acids. CDR3 sequence reads: CASSLLAGGLNPYF. The CDR3 DNA sequence: TGTGCCAGCAGCTTACTAGCGGGAGGGCTTAATCCGTATTTT.